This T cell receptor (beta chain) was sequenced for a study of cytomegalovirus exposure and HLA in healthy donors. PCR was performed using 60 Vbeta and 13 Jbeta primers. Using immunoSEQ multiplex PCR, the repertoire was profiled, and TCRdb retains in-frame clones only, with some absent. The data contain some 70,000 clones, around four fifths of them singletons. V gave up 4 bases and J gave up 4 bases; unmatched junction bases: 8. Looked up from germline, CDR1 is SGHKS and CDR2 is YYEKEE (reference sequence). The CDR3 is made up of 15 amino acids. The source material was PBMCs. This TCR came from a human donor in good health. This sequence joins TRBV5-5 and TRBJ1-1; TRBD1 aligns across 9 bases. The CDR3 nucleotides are TGTGCCAGCAGCGGGGGACAGGGTAGGACCACTGAAGCTTTCTTT. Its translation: CASSGGQGRTTEAFF.